This TCR beta chain was sequenced in a study of blood T cells in healthy people across ages. Germline V lookup: CDR1 SGHVS, CDR2 FQNEAQ. Trimming pared 5 bases from V and 3 bases from J, leaving 14 bases between. CDR3 size: 14 residues. Primers used in a second PCR of roughly 7 to 11 cycles were a sample-barcoded 5' primer and a J-beta primer mix. One entry per CDR3 protein results from TCRdb running MiXCR on the 5' RACE reads. The sample holds about 770,000 distinct CDR3 sequences, approximately 48% seen once. Russia was home to the donors, healthy Caucasian individuals aged roughly 6 to 90. The sample comprised blood. The sequence came from a man aged 55 to 69 in good health. The chain recombines TRBV7-8 with TRBJ2-7; the D is unclear. CDR3 in amino acids: CASSVRTPGYEQYF. The CDR3 DNA follows: TGTGCCAGCAGCGTGCGGACCCCTGGCTACGAGCAGTACTTC.